This paragraph covers one T cell receptor (beta chain) sequence. Antigen: not known. The junction does not match germline at one end; this may be a read error. This record comes from a study of blood T cells in healthy people across ages. The donors, healthy Caucasians from Russia, were aged roughly 6 to 90. Every sample gave at least 5.5 micrograms of total RNA when it was extracted. This CDR3 has 15 residues. CDR1 is LGHDT, CDR2 YNNKEL, per germline (reference sequence). Notes on the study in general: Changes in expanded clonotypes were possibly confounded, as the CMV status of donors was unknown. A roughly linear fall in TCR beta diversity per million T cells was seen with increasing age.

Then a second PCR, running roughly 7 to 12 cycles, was carried out with a sample-barcoded 5' primer and a J-beta primer mix. TCRdb itself ran the 5' RACE reads through MiXCR, one entry per CDR3 protein. The sample consists of 550,000 to 750,000 distinct CDR3 sequences, around 21% of them appearing once. V usage is TRBV3-1 and J usage is TRBJ1-2, with 7 bases fitting TRBD1. This clonotype was sampled from a man between 65 and 79 years old in good health. Input material: blood. CDR3 sequence: CASSQDVSTGDGYTF. The CDR3 DNA follows: TGCGCCAGCAGCCAAGATGTCAGTACAGGGGATGGCTACACCTTC. Variable domain in full (rest from reference TRBV3-1 and TRBJ1-2): DTAVSQTPKYLVTQMGNDKSIKCEQNLGHDTMYWYKQDSKKFLKIMFSYNNKELIINETVPNRFSPKSPDKAHLNLHINSLELGDSAVYFCASSQDVSTGDGYTFGSGTRLTVV.